This note documents a single T cell receptor beta chain sequence. This entry comes from a study of blood T cell repertoires in COVID-19. The wider study: Recovered Cohort 3 donors showed two negative PCRs, clearance, or symptom resolution.

CDR3 length equals 16 residues. V shed 1 base and J 8 bases; nucleotides not matched to a gene: 10. Germline V lookup: CDR1 LGHDT, CDR2 YNNKEL (reference sequence). Generated by immunoSEQ multiplex PCR, the TCRdb table keeps only in-frame clones and is missing some. The sample contains over 110,000 clones, over 70% of which appear only once. All enrollees were about 18 to 90 years old and from 20 to 25 US areas. Sequenced sample: PBMCs or T cells enriched from blood (not recorded which). This chain uses TRBV3-1 (or the pseudogene TRBV3-2) with TRBJ1-4; 7 nucleotides match TRBD1. This TCR derives from a man between 50 and 59 years old in a cohort exposed to, infected with or recovered from COVID-19 (not recorded which). The CDR3 spells CASSQGVGGFGEKLFF. DNA for the CDR3: TGTGCCAGCAGCCAAGGAGTAGGGGGCTTTGGGGAAAAACTGTTTTTT.